This T cell receptor beta chain is from a study of cytomegalovirus exposure and HLA in healthy donors. Use of 60 Vbeta and 13 Jbeta primers characterized the PCR. Data came from immunoSEQ multiplex PCR; TCRdb stores just in-frame clones and leaves some out. The data show about 120,000 clones, more than 65% seen once. Germline-derived CDR1 and CDR2 are PRHDT and FYEKMQ (reference sequence). The V end lost 6 bases, the J end lost 8 bases, and 17 bases lay between the germline ends. The CDR3 covers 14 residues. The V call is TRBV13, the J call TRBJ2-1, with D possibly matching TRBD1 (5 bases). The sample comprised PBMCs. The receptor was derived from a human donor in good health. Here the CDR3 reads CASSSISGSHEQFF. CDR3 in DNA: TGTGCCAGCAGTTCTATTTCAGGGTCCCATGAGCAGTTCTTC.